This is a list of T cell receptor beta chains from one sample in a study of OX40 agonist ivuxolimab in advanced cancers. The method was immunoSEQ multiplex PCR; TCRdb's version includes in-frame clones alone and lacks a portion of them. The sample has around 60,000 clones; 92% are singletons. The material sequenced was CD4+ or CD8+ T cells sorted from blood, taken in a trial of the OX40 agonist ivuxolimab. All receptors come from an adult with an advanced solid tumor such as melanoma, head and neck, liver or kidney cancer. The CDR3 runs from the conserved cysteine through the conserved F or W. The order of the fields is V gene, J gene, D gene, clone size, CDR3 DNA, CDR3 protein. A D gene is named only where the DNA matches it firmly. For some rows the clone size is stated as once, few or many, or as a class when expanded; others skip it.

TRBV27	TRBJ1-5	NA	NA	TGTGCCAGCAGTTTCAGGGGAGGTCAGCCCCAGCATTTT	CASSFRGGQPQHF
TRBV7-6	TRBJ2-3	NA	NA	TGTGCCAGCAGCACTACCACAGATACGCAGTATTTT	CASSTTTDTQYF
TRBV7-9	TRBJ2-7	TRBD2	NA	TGTGCCAGCAGCGACGTGAGCGGGAGGTCCTACGAGCAGTACTTC	CASSDVSGRSYEQYF
TRBV6-1	TRBJ2-5	NA	NA	TGTGCCAGCAGTGATGGGACTCCTAAGGAGACCCAGTACTTC	CASSDGTPKETQYF
TRBV7-7	TRBJ2-1	TRBD1	NA	TGTGCTAGCAGCCGGGACAGGGGGGGAAATGAGCAGTTCTTC	CASSRDRGGNEQFF
TRBV6-6	TRBJ2-1	NA	NA	TGTGCCAGCAAATGGGGGGAGGACTATGAGCAGTTCTTC	CASKWGEDYEQFF
TRBV5-6	TRBJ2-7	NA	NA	TGTGCCAGCAGCTTGGGGTTTACTGATTACGAGCAGTACTTC	CASSLGFTDYEQYF
TRBV5-4	TRBJ2-1	TRBD2	NA	TGTGCCAGCAGCCAGCCGGGACTAGCGGGCCCGAGCTCCTACAATGAGCAGTTCTTC	CASSQPGLAGPSSYNEQFF
TRBV7-9	TRBJ2-7	NA	NA	TGTGCCAGCAGCTTAGGTTACGGGGCAATAGACGAGCAGTACTTC	CASSLGYGAIDEQYF
TRBV29-1	TRBJ2-1	TRBD2	NA	TGCAGCGTTCCCTGGACTAGCGGGAGGGCCTTCTCCTACAATGAGCAGTTCTTC	CSVPWTSGRAFSYNEQFF
TRBV11-3	TRBJ2-1	NA	NA	TGTGCCAGCAGCTACATGAATGAGCAGTTCTTC	CASSYMNEQFF
TRBV6-1	TRBJ2-1	NA	NA	TGTGCCAGCAAAACAGGGCACAATGAGCAGTTCTTC	CASKTGHNEQFF
TRBV7-8	TRBJ2-7	TRBD2	NA	TGTGCCAGCAGTGACGGGACTAGCGGGAGGGCCTCCTACGAGCAGTACTTC	CASSDGTSGRASYEQYF
TRBV9	TRBJ2-4	NA	NA	TGTGCCAGCAGCCCAGCGCGGGGGCCCAAAAACATTCAGTACTTC	CASSPARGPKNIQYF
TRBV6-4	TRBJ2-2	NA	NA	TGTGCCAGCAGTGACGTAGGATCCGGGGAGCTGTTTTTT	CASSDVGSGELFF
TRBV5-1	TRBJ1-2	TRBD1	NA	TGCGCCAGCAGCTTGGGACAGGGGATCGGGGAGGGCTACACCTTC	CASSLGQGIGEGYTF
TRBV2	TRBJ2-2	NA	NA	TGTGCCTCCCATGGGGCCGGGGAGCTGTTTTTT	CASHGAGELFF
TRBV4-1	TRBJ2-1	TRBD2	NA	TGCGCCAGCAGCCAAGATCCGACTAGCGGGAGGTACAATGAGCAGTTCTTC	CASSQDPTSGRYNEQFF
TRBV5-4	TRBJ1-2	NA	NA	TGTGCCAGCAGCTTGGGACTGACGGGAGGCTACACCTTC	CASSLGLTGGYTF
TRBV6-6	TRBJ2-7	NA	NA	TGTGCCAGCAGTTACTCGAGTTGGACAACCTACGAGCAGTACTTC	CASSYSSWTTYEQYF
TRBV6-5	TRBJ2-1	TRBD2	NA	TGTGCCAGCAGCCTACTAGCGGGAGACTACAATGAGCAGTTCTTC	CASSLLAGDYNEQFF
TRBV13	TRBJ2-3	TRBD2	NA	TGTGCCAGCAGCTTAGGGCTAGCGGGAGGAGTAGATACGCAGTATTTT	CASSLGLAGGVDTQYF
TRBV5-8	TRBJ2-1	NA	NA	TGTGCCAGTACCCCCGGGGCACACTACAATGAGCAGTTCTTC	CASTPGAHYNEQFF
TRBV27	TRBJ2-7	TRBD2	NA	TGTGCCAGCAGACCAGTGGGAGGGCTCTCCTACGAGCAGTACTTC	CASRPVGGLSYEQYF
TRBV7-2	TRBJ2-3	NA	NA	TGTGCCAGCAGCTTAGTTGGAGCGGAAGATACGCAGTATTTT	CASSLVGAEDTQYF
TRBV9	TRBJ2-1	TRBD2	NA	TGTGCCAGCAGCGTGGCCGCGGGGGGGCCAGGTGGGCAGTTCTTC	CASSVAAGGPGGQFF
TRBV5-4	TRBJ2-1	TRBD1	NA	TGTGCCAGCAGCTTAACGACAGGGGCCTACAATGAGCAGTTCTTC	CASSLTTGAYNEQFF
TRBV6-6	TRBJ1-3	NA	once	TGTGCCAGCAGTTACACGACGGATAGCTCTGGAAACACCATATATTTT	CASSYTTDSSGNTIYF
TRBV27	TRBJ2-2	NA	NA	TGTGCCACCTGTGGTGGGGGCGGGGAGCTGTTTTTT	CATCGGGGELFF
TRBV11-2	TRBJ2-7	NA	NA	TGTGCCAGCAGCTTAATTTTCGGGGTCGAGCAGTACTTC	CASSLIFGVEQYF
TRBV27	TRBJ2-7	NA	NA	TGTGCCAGCAGTGCCCTACAGGGTTCGGCAACCAAACATAGCTACGAGCAGTACTTC	CASSALQGSATKHSYEQYF
TRBV5-5	TRBJ2-1	NA	NA	TGTGCCAGCAGCTTGCTGCGGGAGCAGTTCTTC	CASSLLREQFF
TRBV5-5	TRBJ2-6	NA	NA	TGTGCCAGCAGCTTGGCCGGCCTGGCCTGGGCCAACGTCCTGACTTTC	CASSLAGLAWANVLTF
TRBV28	TRBJ1-1	NA	once	TGTGCCAGCAGTTTCCTCAGCGGGGTGAACACTGAAGCTTTCTTT	CASSFLSGVNTEAFF
TRBV9	TRBJ1-1	NA	NA	TGTGCCAGCAGCGTAGTGATAGGGCTGAACACTGAAGCTTTCTTT	CASSVVIGLNTEAFF
TRBV30	TRBJ2-7	TRBD1	NA	TGTGCCTGGACAGGGCAGGGGGCCTACGAGCAGTACTTC	CAWTGQGAYEQYF
TRBV6-1	TRBJ1-1	NA	NA	TGTGCCAGCAGGTACCCCGGTTACACTGAAGCTTTCTTT	CASRYPGYTEAFF
TRBV7-9	TRBJ2-5	NA	NA	TGTGCCAGCACCAACTTTTGGACCGGAAGGGATCAGACCCAGTACTTC	CASTNFWTGRDQTQYF
TRBV9	TRBJ2-3	NA	NA	TGTGCCAGCAGCGTAGTCCCAGGGCGCTTAACAGATACGCAGTATTTT	CASSVVPGRLTDTQYF
TRBV14	TRBJ2-5	NA	NA	TGTGCCAGCAGCCAAACTAGCCTGTGGGAGACCCAGTACTTC	CASSQTSLWETQYF
TRBV27	TRBJ2-7	NA	NA	TGTGCCAGCAGTATCTCGTCCTCCTACGAGCAGTACTTC	CASSISSSYEQYF
TRBV9	TRBJ2-3	NA	NA	TGTGCCAGCGGAGGGGCTAGTGGATACACAGATACGCAGTATTTT	CASGGASGYTDTQYF
TRBV28	TRBJ2-1	NA	NA	TGTGCCAGCAGATCCCTAAGTTGGGGAATCGATGAGCAGTTCTTC	CASRSLSWGIDEQFF
TRBV2	TRBJ2-1	TRBD2	NA	TGTGCCAGCAGTGAGGCGGGAGGGCGGGATGAGCAGTTCTTC	CASSEAGGRDEQFF
TRBV28	TRBJ1-5	NA	NA	TGTGCCAGCAGTTTTAGGGCGGGCAATCAGCCCCAGCATTTT	CASSFRAGNQPQHF
TRBV12-2	TRBJ2-7	NA	NA	TGTGCAAGTCGCTTAGCGCGACAGATCTCCTACGAGCAGTACTTC	CASRLARQISYEQYF
TRBV7-6	TRBJ2-1	TRBD2	NA	TGTGCCAGCAGCTCCAGGGACTACCACAATGAGCAGTTCTTC	CASSSRDYHNEQFF
TRBV28	TRBJ2-3	TRBD2	NA	TGTGCCAGCAGATTAGCGGGTAGCACAGATACGCAGTATTTT	CASRLAGSTDTQYF
TRBV13	TRBJ2-2	NA	NA	TGTGCCAGCAGCTCCCCGGAAGACGTTCGGGGCACCGGGGAGCTGTTTTTT	CASSSPEDVRGTGELFF
TRBV10-3	TRBJ2-3	TRBD2	NA	TGTGCCATCCACAGTGGCATTGCTACCGGGAGGTTCACAGATACGCAGTATTTT	CAIHSGIATGRFTDTQYF
TRBV2	TRBJ1-1	NA	NA	TGTGCCAGCAGTTATGGACCGAACACTGAAGCTTTCTTT	CASSYGPNTEAFF
TRBV7-6	TRBJ2-2	NA	NA	TGTGCCAGCAGCAAAGACCCCTTTATGAACGGGGAGCTGTTTTTT	CASSKDPFMNGELFF
TRBV2	TRBJ2-5	NA	NA	TGTGCCAGCAGTGAAGGTGGCAGGGGCTACCAAGAGACCCAGTACTTC	CASSEGGRGYQETQYF
TRBV30	TRBJ2-3	TRBD2	NA	TGTGCCTGGACTCTAGCGGGACTCGGCACAGATACGCAGTATTTT	CAWTLAGLGTDTQYF